This T cell receptor beta chain was recovered during a study of technical replicates of blood from several donors. CDR3 length: 14 residues. CDR1 is SQVTM, CDR2 ANQGSEA, per germline. Losses at the gene ends were 4 bases for V and 2 bases for J; bases not matched to a gene: 5. Sequencing used immunoSEQ multiplex PCR; TCRdb keeps in-frame clones, though not all of them. The table lists over 65,000 clones, roughly 98% of them singletons. This sequence joins TRBV29-1 and TRBJ2-3; 8 bases match TRBD2. The source material was T cells isolated from PBMCs. This TCR derives from a human donor in good health. CDR3 nucleotides: TGCAGCGTTGGCGTAGCGGGGTACACAGATACGCAGTATTTT. It specifies CSVGVAGYTDTQYF.